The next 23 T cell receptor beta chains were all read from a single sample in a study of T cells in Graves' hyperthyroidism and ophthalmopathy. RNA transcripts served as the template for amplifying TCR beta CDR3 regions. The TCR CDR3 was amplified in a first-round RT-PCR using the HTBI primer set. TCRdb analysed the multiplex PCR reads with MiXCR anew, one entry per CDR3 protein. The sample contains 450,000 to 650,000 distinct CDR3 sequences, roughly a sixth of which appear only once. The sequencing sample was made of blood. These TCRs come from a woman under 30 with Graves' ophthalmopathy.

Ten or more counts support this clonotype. The CDR3 nucleotides are TGTGCCAGCAGTCCGTACCGGAACACTGAAGCTTTCTTT. The encoded protein is CASSPYRNTEAFF. The chain links TRBV27 to TRBJ1-1, with D unclear. V was cut by 5 bases and J by 1 base, with 8 bases left in between. Per germline, CDR1 MNHEY and CDR2 SMNVEV (reference sequence). The CDR3 length is 13 residues.

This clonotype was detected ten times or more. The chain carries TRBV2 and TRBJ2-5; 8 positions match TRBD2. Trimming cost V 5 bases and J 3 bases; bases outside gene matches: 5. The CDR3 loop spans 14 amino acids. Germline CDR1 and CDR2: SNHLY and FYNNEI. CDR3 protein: CASSLVAGKETQYF. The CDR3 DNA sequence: TGTGCCAGCAGTCTGGTAGCGGGAAAAGAGACCCAGTACTTC.

CDR3 region: CASRDLSREKLFF. The CDR3 DNA reads TGTGCCAGCAGAGATCTAAGTCGGGAAAAACTGTTTTTT. The V gene is TRBV2, the J gene TRBJ1-4; no definite D call. V was cut by 6 bases and J by 8 bases, with 13 bases left in between. CDR1 SNHLY and CDR2 FYNNEI come from the germline V gene. The length of the CDR3 is 13 residues.

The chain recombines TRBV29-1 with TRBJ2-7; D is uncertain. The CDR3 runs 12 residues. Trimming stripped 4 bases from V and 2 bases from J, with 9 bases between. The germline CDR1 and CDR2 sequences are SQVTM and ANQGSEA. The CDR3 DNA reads TGCAGCGTTGCATCCTCCGCCTACGAGCAGTACTTC. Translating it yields CSVASSAYEQYF.

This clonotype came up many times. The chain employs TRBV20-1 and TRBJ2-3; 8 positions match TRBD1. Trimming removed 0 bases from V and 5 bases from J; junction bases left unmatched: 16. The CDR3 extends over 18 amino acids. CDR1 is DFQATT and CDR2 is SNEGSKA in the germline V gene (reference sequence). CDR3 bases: TGCAGTGCTAGAGATCCGCTTTGGACAGGGTCTAGTGGAGATACGCAGTATTTT. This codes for CSARDPLWTGSSGDTQYF.

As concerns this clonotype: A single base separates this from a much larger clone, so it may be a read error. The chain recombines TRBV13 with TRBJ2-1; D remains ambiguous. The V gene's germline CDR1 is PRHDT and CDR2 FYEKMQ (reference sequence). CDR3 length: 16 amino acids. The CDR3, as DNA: TGTGCCGGCAGCTTAGGTTTAGATGCCCTCTACAATGAGCAGTTCTTC. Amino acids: CAGSLGLDALYNEQFF.

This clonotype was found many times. CDR3 in amino acids: CASTPGQEYTGELFF. DNA for the CDR3: TGTGCCAGCACCCCCGGACAGGAGTACACCGGGGAGCTGTTTTTT. The chain is built from TRBV7-2 and TRBJ2-2; 7 nucleotides align to TRBD1. The V segment lost 7 bases and the J segment 3 bases; nucleotides outside the gene matches: 8. CDR3 length equals 15 residues. Per germline, CDR1 SGHTA and CDR2 FQGNSA.

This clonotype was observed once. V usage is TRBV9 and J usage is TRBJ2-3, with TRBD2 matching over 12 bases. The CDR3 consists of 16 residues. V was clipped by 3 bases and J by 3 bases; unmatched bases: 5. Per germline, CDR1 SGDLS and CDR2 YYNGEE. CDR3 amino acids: CASSASGTSGTDTQYF. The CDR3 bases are TGTGCCAGCAGCGCCTCCGGGACTAGCGGGACAGATACGCAGTATTTT.

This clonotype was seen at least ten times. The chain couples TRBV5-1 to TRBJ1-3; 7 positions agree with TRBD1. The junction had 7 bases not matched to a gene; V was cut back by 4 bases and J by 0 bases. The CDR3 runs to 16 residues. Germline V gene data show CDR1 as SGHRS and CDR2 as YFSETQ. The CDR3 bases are TGCGCCAGCAGCAAGGAACAGGGGCGCTCTGGAAACACCATATATTTT. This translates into CASSKEQGRSGNTIYF.

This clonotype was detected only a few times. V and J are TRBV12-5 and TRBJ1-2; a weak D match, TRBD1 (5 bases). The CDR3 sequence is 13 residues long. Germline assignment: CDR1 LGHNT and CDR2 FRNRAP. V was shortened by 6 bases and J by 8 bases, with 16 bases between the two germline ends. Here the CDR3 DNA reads TGTGCTAGTGGCCCGGGGGAAACGGGAGGCTACACCTTC. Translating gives CASGPGETGGYTF. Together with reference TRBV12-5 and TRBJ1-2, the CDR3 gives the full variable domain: DARVTQTPRHKVTEMGQEVTMRCQPILGHNTVFWYRQTMMQGLELLAYFRNRAPLDDSGMPKDRFSAEMPDATLATLKIQPSEPRDSAVYFCASGPGETGGYTFGSGTRLTVV.

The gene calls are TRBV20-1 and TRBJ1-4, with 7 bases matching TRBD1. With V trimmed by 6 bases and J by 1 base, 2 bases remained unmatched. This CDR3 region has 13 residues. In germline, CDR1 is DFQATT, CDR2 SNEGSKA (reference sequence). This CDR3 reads CSAGDRTNEKLFF. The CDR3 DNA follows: TGCAGTGCCGGGGACAGAACTAATGAAAAACTGTTTTTT.

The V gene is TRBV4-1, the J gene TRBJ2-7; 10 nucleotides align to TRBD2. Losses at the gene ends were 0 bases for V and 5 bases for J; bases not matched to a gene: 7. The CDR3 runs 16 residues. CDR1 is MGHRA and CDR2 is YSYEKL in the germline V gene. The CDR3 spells CASSQDFSGGANEQYF. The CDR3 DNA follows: TGCGCCAGCAGCCAAGATTTCAGCGGGGGGGCCAACGAGCAGTACTTC.

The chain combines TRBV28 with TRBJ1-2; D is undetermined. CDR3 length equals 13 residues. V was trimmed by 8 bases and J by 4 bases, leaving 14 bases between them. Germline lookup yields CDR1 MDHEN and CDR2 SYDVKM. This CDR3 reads CASRYVGFYGYTF. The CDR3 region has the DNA TGTGCCAGCCGATATGTTGGGTTCTATGGCTACACCTTC.

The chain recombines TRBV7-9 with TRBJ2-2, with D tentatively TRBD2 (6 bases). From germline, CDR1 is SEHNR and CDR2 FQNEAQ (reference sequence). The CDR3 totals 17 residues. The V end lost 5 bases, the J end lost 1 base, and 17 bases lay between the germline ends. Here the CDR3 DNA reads TGTGCCAGCAGCCACAGTAGGGAGGATGAGAACACCGGGGAGCTGTTTTTT. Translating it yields CASSHSREDENTGELFF.

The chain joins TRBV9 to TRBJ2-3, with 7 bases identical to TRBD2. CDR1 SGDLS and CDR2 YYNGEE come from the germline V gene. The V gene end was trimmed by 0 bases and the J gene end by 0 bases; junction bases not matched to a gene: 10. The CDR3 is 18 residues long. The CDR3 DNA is TGTGCCAGCAGCGTAGGGGCTAGCGGAAGTACTAGCACAGATACGCAGTATTTT. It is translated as CASSVGASGSTSTDTQYF.

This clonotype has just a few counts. CDR3 DNA sequence: TGTGCCAGCAGCCCGACAGGGGGCGACGGGGAGCTGTTTTTT. Its protein is CASSPTGGDGELFF. V gene TRBV6-1 combines with J gene TRBJ2-2; 10 bases align to TRBD1. CDR1 is MNHNS and CDR2 is SASEGT in the germline V gene. The CDR3 totals 14 residues. After removal of 6 bases from V and 7 bases from J, the junction contained 5 bases not matched to a gene.

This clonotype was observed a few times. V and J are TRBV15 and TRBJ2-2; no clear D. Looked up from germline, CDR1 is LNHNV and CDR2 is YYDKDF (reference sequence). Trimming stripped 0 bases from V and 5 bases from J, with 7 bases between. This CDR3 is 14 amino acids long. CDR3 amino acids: CATSRDMGTGELFF. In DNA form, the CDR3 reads TGTGCCACCAGCAGAGATATGGGAACCGGGGAGCTGTTTTTT.

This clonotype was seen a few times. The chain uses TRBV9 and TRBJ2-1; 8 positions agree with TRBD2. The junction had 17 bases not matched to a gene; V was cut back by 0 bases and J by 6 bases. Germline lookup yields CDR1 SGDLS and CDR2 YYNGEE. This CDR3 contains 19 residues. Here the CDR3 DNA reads TGTGCCAGCAGCGTAGATGTAGGAGGGGGAGGGACTAGAGGCAATGAGCAGTTCTTC. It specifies CASSVDVGGGGTRGNEQFF.

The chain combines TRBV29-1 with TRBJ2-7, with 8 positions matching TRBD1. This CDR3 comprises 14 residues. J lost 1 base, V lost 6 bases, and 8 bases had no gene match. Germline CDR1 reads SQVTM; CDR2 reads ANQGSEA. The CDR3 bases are TGCAGCGTCGCCGGGACAGGAGGATCCTACGAGCAGTACTTC. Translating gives CSVAGTGGSYEQYF.

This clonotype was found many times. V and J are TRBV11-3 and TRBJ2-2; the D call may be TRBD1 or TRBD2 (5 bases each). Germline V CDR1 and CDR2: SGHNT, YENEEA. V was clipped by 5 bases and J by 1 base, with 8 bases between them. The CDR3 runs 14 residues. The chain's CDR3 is CASSGDGNTGELFF. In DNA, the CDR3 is TGTGCCAGCAGCGGGGACGGGAACACCGGGGAGCTGTTTTTT.

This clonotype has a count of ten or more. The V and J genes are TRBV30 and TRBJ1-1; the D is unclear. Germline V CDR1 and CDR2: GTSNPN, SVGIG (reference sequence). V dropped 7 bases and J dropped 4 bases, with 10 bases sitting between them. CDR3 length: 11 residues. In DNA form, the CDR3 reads TGTGCCTCAAAGGGTAGCACTGAAGCTTTCTTT. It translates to CASKGSTEAFF.

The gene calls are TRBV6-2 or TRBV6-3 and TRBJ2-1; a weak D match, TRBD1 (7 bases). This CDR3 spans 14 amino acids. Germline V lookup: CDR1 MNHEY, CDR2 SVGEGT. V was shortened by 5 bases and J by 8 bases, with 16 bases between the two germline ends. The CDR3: CASSRGTALHEQFF. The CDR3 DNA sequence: TGTGCCAGCAGTCGCGGGACAGCGTTACATGAGCAGTTCTTC.

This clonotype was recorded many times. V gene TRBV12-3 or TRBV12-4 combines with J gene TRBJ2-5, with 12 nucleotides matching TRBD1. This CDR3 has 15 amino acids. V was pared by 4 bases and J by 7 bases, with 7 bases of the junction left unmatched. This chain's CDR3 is CASSSPGQGALTQYF. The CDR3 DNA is TGTGCCAGCAGTTCACCGGGACAGGGGGCGCTGACCCAGTACTTC.